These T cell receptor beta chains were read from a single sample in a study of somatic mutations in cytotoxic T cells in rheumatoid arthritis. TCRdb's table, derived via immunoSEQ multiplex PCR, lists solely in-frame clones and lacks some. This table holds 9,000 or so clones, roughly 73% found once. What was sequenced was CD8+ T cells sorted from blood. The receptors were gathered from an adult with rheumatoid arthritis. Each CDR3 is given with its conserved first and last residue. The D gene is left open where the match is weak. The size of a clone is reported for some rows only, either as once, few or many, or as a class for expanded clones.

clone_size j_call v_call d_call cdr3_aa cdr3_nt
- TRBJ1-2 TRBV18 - CASSPRAADNYGYTF TGTGCCAGCTCACCACGGGCAGCCGACAACTATGGCTACACCTTC
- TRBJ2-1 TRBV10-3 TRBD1 CAISESGTGGLNEQFF TGTGCCATCAGTGAGTCGGGGACAGGGGGTCTCAATGAGCAGTTCTTC
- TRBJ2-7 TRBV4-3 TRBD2 CASSQVVPTSGNYEQYF TGCGCCAGCAGCCAAGTCGTGCCTACTAGCGGAAATTACGAGCAGTACTTC
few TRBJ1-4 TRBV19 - CASRETAGATNEKLFF TGTGCCAGTAGAGAAACTGCAGGGGCAACTAATGAAAAACTGTTTTTT
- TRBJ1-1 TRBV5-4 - CASSLGEGEGNTEAFF TGTGCCAGCAGCTTGGGGGAAGGGGAGGGGAACACTGAAGCTTTCTTT
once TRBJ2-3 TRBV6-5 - CASSYWTGDTDTQYF TGTGCCAGCAGTTACTGGACGGGGGACACAGATACGCAGTATTTT
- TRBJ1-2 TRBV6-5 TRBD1 CASSLGQGGSGYTF TGTGCCAGCAGTCTCGGACAGGGGGGATCTGGCTACACCTTC
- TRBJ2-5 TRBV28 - CASSLKWFGTQETQYF TGTGCCAGCAGTTTAAAGTGGTTTGGGACCCAAGAGACCCAGTACTTC
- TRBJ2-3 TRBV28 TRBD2 CASRVRGRALDTQYF TGTGCCAGCAGAGTTCGGGGGAGGGCGTTAGATACGCAGTATTTT
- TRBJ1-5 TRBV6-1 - CASSPAGSGNQPQHF TGTGCCAGCAGTCCCGCAGGGAGTGGCAATCAGCCCCAGCATTTT
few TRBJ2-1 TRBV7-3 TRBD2 CASGPGGNEQFF TGTGCCAGCGGGCCGGGGGGCAATGAGCAGTTCTTC
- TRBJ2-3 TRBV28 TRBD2 CASSLGLAGARATDTQYF TGTGCCAGCAGTTTAGGGCTAGCGGGAGCGAGGGCCACAGATACGCAGTATTTT
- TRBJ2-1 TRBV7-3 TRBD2 CASSLGTSVYNEQFF TGTGCCAGCAGCTTAGGGACTAGCGTCTACAATGAGCAGTTCTTC
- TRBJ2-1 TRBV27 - CASSLTTGTEQFF TGTGCCAGCAGTTTAACGACCGGGACAGAGCAGTTCTTC
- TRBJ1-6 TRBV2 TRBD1 CASSGRDSWAPLHF TGTGCCAGCAGTGGGCGGGACAGTTGGGCACCCCTCCACTTT
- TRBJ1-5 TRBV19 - CASSIGGGPQHF TGTGCCAGTAGTATAGGGGGAGGGCCCCAGCATTTT
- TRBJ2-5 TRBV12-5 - CASGFGGDQYF TGTGCTAGTGGTTTTGGAGGCGACCAGTACTTC
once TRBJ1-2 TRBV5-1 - CASSWGLNYGYTF TGCGCCAGCAGTTGGGGACTTAACTATGGCTACACCTTC
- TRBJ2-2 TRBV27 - CASSYSNTGELFF TGTGCCAGCAGTTACTCGAACACCGGGGAGCTGTTTTTT
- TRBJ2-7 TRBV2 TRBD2 CASSEGTSGSYEQYF TGTGCCAGCAGTGAAGGCACTAGCGGGAGCTACGAGCAGTACTTC
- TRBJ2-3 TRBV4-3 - CASSRGDLGSSTDTQYF TGCGCCAGCAGCCGAGGGGACTTGGGGTCTAGCACAGATACGCAGTATTTT
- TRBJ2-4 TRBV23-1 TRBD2 CASTTRAGLAKNIQYF TGCGCCAGCACAACTCGAGCGGGATTAGCCAAAAACATTCAGTACTTC
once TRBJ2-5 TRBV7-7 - CASSLGGPRSQETQYF TGTGCTAGCAGCTTAGGGGGGCCCCGCTCCCAAGAGACCCAGTACTTC
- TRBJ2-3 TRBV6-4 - CASSDSVGPADTQYF TGTGCCAGCAGTGACTCTGTGGGCCCCGCAGATACGCAGTATTTT
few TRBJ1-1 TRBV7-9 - CASSLGDLLNTEAFF TGTGCCAGCAGCTTAGGCGATTTACTCAACACTGAAGCTTTCTTT
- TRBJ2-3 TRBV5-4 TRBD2 CASSLPGGRSTDTQYF TGTGCCAGCAGCTTGCCCGGCGGGAGAAGCACAGATACGCAGTATTTT
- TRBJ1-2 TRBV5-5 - CASSLKSLLGNYGYTF TGTGCCAGCAGCTTGAAAAGCCTACTGGGTAACTATGGCTACACCTTC
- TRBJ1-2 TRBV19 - CASSMQYSVYGYTF TGTGCCAGTAGTATGCAGTACTCCGTCTATGGCTACACCTTC
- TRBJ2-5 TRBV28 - CASSFPRTAGETQYF TGTGCCAGCAGTTTCCCACGGACGGCCGGGGAGACCCAGTACTTC
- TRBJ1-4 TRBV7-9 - CASSPRIPTNEKLFF TGTGCCAGCAGCCCCCGGATACCAACTAATGAAAAACTGTTTTTT
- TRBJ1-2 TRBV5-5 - CASSLGDGLYGYTF TGTGCCAGCAGCTTGGGCGACGGACTCTATGGCTACACCTTC
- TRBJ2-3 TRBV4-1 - CASSPGRSTDTQYF TGCGCCAGCAGCCCCGGACGGAGCACAGATACGCAGTATTTT
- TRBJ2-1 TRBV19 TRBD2 CASSIIAGTNEQFF TGTGCCAGTAGTATTATAGCGGGAACCAATGAGCAGTTCTTC
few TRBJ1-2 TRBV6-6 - CASSSLRVYGYTF TGTGCCAGCAGCTCTCTCCGGGTTTATGGCTACACCTTC
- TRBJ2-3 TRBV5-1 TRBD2 CASSLALAGTTDTQYF TGCGCCAGCAGCTTGGCCTTAGCGGGGACCACAGATACGCAGTATTTT
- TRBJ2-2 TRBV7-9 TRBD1 CASSPVGQFTGELFF TGTGCCAGCAGCCCTGTGGGACAGTTCACCGGGGAGCTGTTTTTT
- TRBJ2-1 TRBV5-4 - CASISLAGEQFF TGTGCCAGCATCTCACTAGCCGGTGAGCAGTTCTTC
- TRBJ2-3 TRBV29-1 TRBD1 CSVDAPGTGGPDTQYF TGCAGCGTTGACGCCCCCGGGACAGGGGGACCTGATACGCAGTATTTT
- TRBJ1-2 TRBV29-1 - CSVEEGINYGYTF TGCAGCGTTGAAGAGGGGATTAACTATGGCTACACCTTC
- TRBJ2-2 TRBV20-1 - CSAQTPGELFF TGCAGTGCGCAGACACCCGGGGAGCTGTTTTTT
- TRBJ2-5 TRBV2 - CASSLKRGETQYF TGTGCCAGCAGCCTTAAGAGGGGGGAGACCCAGTACTTC
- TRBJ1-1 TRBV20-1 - CSARAEIEAFF TGCAGTGCTAGAGCGGAGATCGAAGCTTTCTTT
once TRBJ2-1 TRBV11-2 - CASSNYRVSFF TGTGCCAGCAGCAATTACCGGGTTTCGTTCTTC
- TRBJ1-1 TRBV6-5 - CASSSQGNTEAFF TGTGCCAGCAGTTCCCAGGGGAACACTGAAGCTTTCTTT
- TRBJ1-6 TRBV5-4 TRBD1 CASSSGTGGYNSPLHF TGTGCCAGCAGCTCCGGAACAGGGGGGTATAATTCACCCCTCCACTTT